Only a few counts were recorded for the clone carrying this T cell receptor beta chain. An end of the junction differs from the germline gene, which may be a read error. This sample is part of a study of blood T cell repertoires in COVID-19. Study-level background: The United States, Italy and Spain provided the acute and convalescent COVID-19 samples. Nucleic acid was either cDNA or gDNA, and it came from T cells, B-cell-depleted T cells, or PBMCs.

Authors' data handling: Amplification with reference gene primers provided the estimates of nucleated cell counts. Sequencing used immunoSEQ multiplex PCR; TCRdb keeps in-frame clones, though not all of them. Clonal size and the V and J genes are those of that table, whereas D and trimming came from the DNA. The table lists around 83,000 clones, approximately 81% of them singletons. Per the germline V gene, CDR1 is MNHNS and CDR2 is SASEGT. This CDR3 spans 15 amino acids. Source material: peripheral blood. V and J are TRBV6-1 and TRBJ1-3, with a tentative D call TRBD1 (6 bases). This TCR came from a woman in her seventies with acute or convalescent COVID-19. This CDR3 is CASSEGTYSGNTIYF. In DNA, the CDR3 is TGTGCCAGCAGCGAAGGGACATACTCTGGAAACACCATATATTTT.